This T cell receptor beta chain was recorded in a study of blood T cell repertoires in COVID-19. Study overall: Samples representing acute and convalescent COVID-19 were sourced from the United States, Italy and Spain. Sample material is recorded as cDNA or gDNA derived from T cells, B-cell-depleted T cells, or PBMCs.

In the original analysis: Reference gene primer amplification yielded estimated nucleated cell counts. TCRdb keeps only in-frame clones here, not all; method: immunoSEQ multiplex PCR. The D gene and trimming were derived from the DNA, and the V and J assignments and clone size from that table. The sample lists about 68,000 clones, approximately 86% occurring once. The sequencing input was peripheral blood. The source is a man aged 50 to 60 with acute or convalescent COVID-19.

This CDR3 reads CASRAGSSNTGELFF. CDR3 nucleotide sequence: TGCGCCAGCAGGGCGGGGAGTTCGAACACCGGGGAGCTGTTTTTT. This chain connects TRBV4-1 to TRBJ2-2, with D tentatively TRBD2 (6 bases). The V gene's germline CDR1 is MGHRA and CDR2 YSYEKL. The CDR3 length is 15 residues. The V and J ends lost 6 bases and 0 bases respectively, with 11 bases between them.